This T cell receptor (beta chain) was profiled in a study of OX40 agonist ivuxolimab in advanced cancers. About the research overall: Earlier anti-PD-1, anti-PD-L1 or anti-CTLA-4 therapy was permitted; 30% to 45% had received some.

Germline assignment: CDR1 SGHRS and CDR2 YFSETQ. The V and J ends lost 0 bases and 5 bases respectively, with 12 bases between them. The CDR3 totals 15 residues. The assay was immunoSEQ multiplex PCR, and TCRdb's table has in-frame clones only and misses some. The sample consists of 150,000 to 180,000 clones, 90% to 95% of them appearing once. This receptor was taken from an adult with an advanced solid tumor such as melanoma, head and neck, liver or kidney cancer. The chain recombines TRBV5-1 with TRBJ2-1, with D maybe TRBD2 (6 bases). The source was CD4+ or CD8+ T cells sorted from blood, collected in a trial of the OX40 agonist ivuxolimab. In DNA, the CDR3 is TGCGCCAGCAGCTTGGTCGGGACTGGGCACAATGAGCAGTTCTTC. It translates to CASSLVGTGHNEQFF.